These 8 T cell receptor beta chains were all obtained from the same sample, sequenced in a study of T cell repertoires in cytomegalovirus infection. No antigen is known for these receptors. Each CDR3 protein is one row after TCRdb ran MiXCR on the reads. The sample yields 570,000 or so distinct CDR3 sequences, over 35% seen once. The sample in question was cultured PBMCs, obtained from culture after CMV antigen stimulation. Source of these receptors: a human donor in good health (CMV status not recorded). Some clones in this sample may be carry-over from other donors' samples.

This clonotype was observed once. The chain employs TRBV6-5 and TRBJ1-5, with D unclear. The CDR3 consists of 16 residues. Germline loops: CDR1 MNHEY, CDR2 SVGAGI. Trimming took 0 bases from V and 9 from J, leaving 18 bases between them. CDR3 DNA sequence: TGTGCCAGCAGTTACTCGGCGTTGGCGAAGGAGATGCCCCAGCATTTT. It encodes CASSYSALAKEMPQHF.

Note on this clonotype: One end of the junction does not line up with germline, which may come from a read error. The chain uses TRBV4-1 and TRBJ1-3; D remains ambiguous. Germline V gene sequence: CDR1 MGHRA, CDR2 YSYEKL. The CDR3 spans 13 residues. DNA for the CDR3: TGCGCCAGCAGCCAAGCCTTTGGAGACACCATATATTTT. Protein sequence: CASSQAFGDTIYF.

The CDR3, as DNA: TGTGCCAGCCGAAAATCCCCTGGGGGACTAGCGGGATTAGAGACCCAGTACTTC. This translates into CASRKSPGGLAGLETQYF. This chain connects TRBV27 to TRBJ2-5; the match to TRBD2 covers 13 bases. J was trimmed by 4 bases and V by 8 bases; bases with no gene match: 16. CDR1 MNHEY and CDR2 SMNVEV come from the germline V gene (reference sequence). The CDR3 spans 18 residues.

Ten or more counts support this clonotype. The gene calls are TRBV7-2 and TRBJ2-7; 7 bases line up with TRBD2. V was clipped by 6 bases and J by 4 bases; unmatched bases: 9. Germline V gives CDR1 SGHTA, CDR2 FQGNSA. This CDR3 has 14 amino acids. The CDR3 bases are TGTGCCAGCAGACGTGGAAGCGGGATATACGAGCAGTACTTC. Amino acids: CASRRGSGIYEQYF.

This clonotype showed up just a few times. In DNA form, the CDR3 reads TGTGCCAGCAGTCCTATCGAACGGGGGGGTTACAATGAGCAGTTCTTC. Amino acids: CASSPIERGGYNEQFF. The chain employs TRBV6-2 or TRBV6-3 and TRBJ2-1; 8 bases agree with TRBD2. After removal of 5 bases from V and 4 bases from J, the junction contained 10 bases not matched to a gene. The CDR3 runs 16 residues. Germline-derived CDR1 and CDR2 are MNHEY and SVGEGT.

This clonotype was recorded a few times. J is TRBJ2-6 and V is TRBV6-8; D might be TRBD1 (6 bases). Trimming took off 4 bases at V and 4 bases at J, with 14 bases between the two ends. Germline V gives CDR1 MNHGY, CDR2 SAAAGT. The CDR3 is made up of 16 amino acids. CDR3 in amino acids: CASSCLQGSGANVLTF. CDR3 sequence (DNA): TGTGCCAGCAGTTGCCTACAGGGTTCCGGGGCCAACGTCCTGACTTTC.

This clonotype was recorded a few times. This chain uses TRBV20-1 with TRBJ1-3; the match to TRBD1 covers 7 bases. The trim removed 1 base at V and 3 bases at J, leaving 12 bases unmatched. In germline, CDR1 is DFQATT, CDR2 SNEGSKA (reference sequence). The CDR3 runs 17 residues. The CDR3 region has the DNA TGCAGTGCTAGAGTTCCCCTCCTCAGGGGGTTTGGAAACACCATATATTTT. Its protein is CSARVPLLRGFGNTIYF.

The V gene is TRBV7-2, the J gene TRBJ2-5; the D call may be TRBD1 or TRBD2 (6 bases each). The CDR3 spans 14 residues. Germline V gives CDR1 SGHTA, CDR2 FQGNSA. Trimming took 3 bases from V and 7 from J, leaving 15 bases between them. Here the CDR3 DNA reads TGTGCCAGCAGCTTGCTGGGGGGCGCTGGGACCCAGTACTTC. It translates to CASSLLGGAGTQYF.